The present TCR beta chain was sequenced within a study of T cell repertoires in aging, cancer and after chemotherapy. Study in general: Over several months to years, re-sampled healthy donor repertoires clearly shared clones. The full dataset contained millions of TCR reads.

Peripheral blood genomic DNA, not sorted cells or RNA, was the template. The CDR3 length is 11 residues. V shed 5 bases and J shed 4 bases, with 4 bases lying between them. A mixed TRB-A/B primer pool amplified rearranged TRB by multiplex touch-down PCR. TCRdb re-called the multiplex PCR reads with MiXCR, one entry per CDR3 protein. This table has some 8,000 distinct CDR3 sequences, around two fifths appearing once. The sample holds a few counts of this clonotype. The source is a human donor in good health. This chain joins TRBV12-3 or TRBV12-4 and TRBJ2-3; D is unresolved. Sequenced sample: blood. The chain's CDR3 is CASSQSDTQYF. CDR3 coding DNA: TGTGCCAGCAGTCAATCAGATACGCAGTATTTT.